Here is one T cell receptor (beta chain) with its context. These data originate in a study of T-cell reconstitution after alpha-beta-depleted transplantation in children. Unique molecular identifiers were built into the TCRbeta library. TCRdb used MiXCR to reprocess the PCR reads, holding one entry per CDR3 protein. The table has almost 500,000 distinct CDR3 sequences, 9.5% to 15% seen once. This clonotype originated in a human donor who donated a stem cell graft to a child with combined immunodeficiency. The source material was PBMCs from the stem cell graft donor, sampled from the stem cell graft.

CDR3 DNA: TGTGCCATCAGTGCGGGAACTTACACTGAAGCTTTCTTT. Its protein product is CAISAGTYTEAFF. The V and J genes are TRBV10-3 and TRBJ1-1; D unclear. The germline gives CDR1 ENHRY, CDR2 SYGVKD. Trimming stripped 4 bases from V and 3 bases from J, with 9 bases between. This CDR3 region has 13 residues.